The 5 T cell receptor beta chains given below trace back to one sample, sequenced in a study of T cells in pancreatic ductal adenocarcinoma (dated by TCRdb to 2016 to 2017). Selected pancreatic ductal adenocarcinoma patients had undergone surgery without neoadjuvant therapy. The method was the immunoSEQ multiplex PCR assay. The source is immuneACCESS, and TCRdb retained only in-frame sequences with V and J called. Part of the clones is not carried over; for the studies checked, unresolved V genes explain less than half of this, and the remainder is unexplained. Counted in this sample were 5,600 or so clones; around 74% of them appeared once. 8.8% of the sample lies in the top ten. The source material was pancreatic tumor tissue. The receptors shown here come from a human donor with pancreatic ductal adenocarcinoma.

The chain uses TRBV6-5 and TRBJ2-7; no reliable D call. The germline V gene has CDR1 MNHEY and CDR2 SVGAGI. V shed 5 bases and J shed 0 bases, with 14 bases lying between them. The CDR3 runs to 15 residues. The CDR3 is CASSTLDYHSYEQYF. The CDR3 region has the DNA TGTGCCAGCAGTACTCTAGATTACCACTCCTACGAGCAGTACTTC.

The CDR3, as DNA: TGTGCCAGCAGCCCGGGACAGGGTCTCTCCAACTATGGCTACACCTTC. Amino acid sequence: CASSPGQGLSNYGYTF. This chain links TRBV4-2 with TRBJ1-2; 9 nucleotides agree with TRBD1. This CDR3 is 16 amino acids long. After removal of 4 bases from V and 2 bases from J, the junction contained 8 bases not matched to a gene. Germline-derived CDR1 and CDR2 are LGHNA and YNFKEQ.

V usage is TRBV18 and J usage is TRBJ2-1, with a possible D match to TRBD2 (5 bases). V lost 1 base, J lost 1 base, and 8 bases lay in between. The CDR3 is 15 residues long. Germline V gene sequence: CDR1 KGHSH, CDR2 LQKENI. The CDR3 nucleotides are TGTGCCAGCTCACCACTAGCGAGGTCCTACAATGAGCAGTTCTTC. This gives the protein CASSPLARSYNEQFF.

The chain has TRBV5-1 and TRBJ2-1; 11 positions agree with TRBD2. CDR1 and CDR2 from the germline V gene are SGHRS and YFSETQ. This CDR3 is 18 amino acids long. V was pared by 4 bases and J by 3 bases, with 12 bases of the junction left unmatched. The CDR3 loop is CASSRRVAGGPGYNEQFF. CDR3 nucleotides: TGCGCCAGCAGCCGGAGGGTAGCGGGGGGGCCAGGCTACAATGAGCAGTTCTTC. Combining the CDR3 with reference TRBV5-1 and TRBJ2-1 gives the whole variable domain KAGVTQTPRYLIKTRGQQVTLSCSPISGHRSVSWYQQTPGQGLQFLFEYFSETQRNKGNFPGRFSGRQFSNSRSEMNVSTLELGDSALYLCASSRRVAGGPGYNEQFFGPGTRLTVL.

The rearrangement joins TRBV10-3 to TRBJ2-7; TRBD2 might be the D (5 bases). The germline V gene has CDR1 ENHRY and CDR2 SYGVKD. The CDR3 totals 14 residues. V lost 0 bases to trimming and J lost 7 bases, with 13 bases between them. CDR3 coding DNA: TGTGCCATCAGTGAGTCGGGAGACGGGCGAGAGCAGTACTTC. Translation: CAISESGDGREQYF.